This T cell receptor beta chain comes out of a study of blood T cell repertoires in COVID-19. About the study: The cDNA or gDNA used as material had been derived from T cells, B-cell-depleted T cells, or PBMCs.

The CDR3 is 16 residues long. The assay was immunoSEQ multiplex PCR, and TCRdb's table has in-frame clones only and misses some. The table has 200,000 or so clones, about 80% seen once; the top ten hold less than 8.5%. The sequence derives from a man aged 40-49 years who had recovered from COVID-19. The source material was PBMCs or T cells enriched from blood (not recorded which). V gene TRBV21-1 combines with J gene TRBJ1-4; the D call of TRBD1 is as the table states it, not checked on the DNA. TRBV21-1 is noted as a pseudogene. CDR3 DNA: TGTGCCAGCAGCAAAAGAAGGGGACAGGGAAATGAAAAACTGTTTTTT. It translates to CASSKRRGQGNEKLFF.